The next 7 T cell receptor beta chains were all read from a single sample in a study of Ad26.COV2.S vaccination and SARS-CoV-2 variants. Libraries were prepared by immunoSEQ multiplex PCR; TCRdb keeps only in-frame clonotypes and omits some of them. Altogether 300,000 to 400,000 clones are present, around 83% being singletons, with the ten largest covering approximately 3.5%. Treatment defined: some 19 received Ad26.COV2.S at low or high dose, single or two shots; 5 received placebo; per-sample allocation not given. The samples date from day 63 after the first vaccine or placebo injection. Sample: peripheral blood, taken in a trial of Ad26.COV2.S vaccine versus placebo. These receptors were taken from a person between 18 and 60 years old who received the Ad26.COV2.S COVID-19 vaccine or a placebo.

This clone was found a few times. The V gene is TRBV19, the J gene TRBJ2-1; D not certain. This CDR3 is 16 amino acids long. V was shortened by 3 bases and J by 2 bases, with 14 bases between the two germline ends. Germline V CDR1 and CDR2: LNHDA, SQIVND (reference sequence). CDR3 coding DNA: TGTGCCAGTAGTATCCGGGCGGTGAATACCTACAATGAGCAGTTCTTC. Amino acid sequence: CASSIRAVNTYNEQFF.

The rearrangement links TRBV30 to TRBJ1-2, with TRBD1 matching over 9 bases. CDR1 is GTSNPN and CDR2 is SVGIG in the germline V gene (reference sequence). The trim removed 5 bases at V and 0 bases at J, leaving 10 bases unmatched. This CDR3 spans 16 amino acids. CDR3 DNA sequence: TGTGCCTGGGCCGGGACAGGGCCAGGGGCTAACTATGGCTACACCTTC. It encodes CAWAGTGPGANYGYTF.

The chain links TRBV6-5 to TRBJ2-3, with 7 positions matching TRBD1. Germline assignment: CDR1 MNHEY and CDR2 SVGAGI. This CDR3 is built from 14 residues. V dropped 7 bases and J dropped 3; count of bases not matched to a gene: 7. CDR3 nucleotides: TGTGCCAGCAAAGGGGGCTTCAGGACAGATACGCAGTATTTT. Amino acids: CASKGGFRTDTQYF.

The J gene is TRBJ1-1, the V gene TRBV6-5; weak D call: TRBD1 (5 bases). The CDR3 consists of 14 residues. Germline loops: CDR1 MNHEY, CDR2 SVGAGI. The V end was cut by 6 bases, the J end by 1 base, with 12 bases between. As DNA, the CDR3 is TGTGCCAGCAGAAGGGACGGGAAGAACACTGAAGCTTTCTTT. Translating gives CASRRDGKNTEAFF.

This chain joins TRBV10-3 and TRBJ2-7; 11 bases align to TRBD2. CDR1 ENHRY and CDR2 SYGVKD come from the germline V gene. J was trimmed by 2 bases and V by 7 bases; bases with no gene match: 7. There are 15 residues in the CDR3. For the CDR3, the DNA is TGTGCCATCACCGATGGACTAGCGGGTACCTACGAGCAGTACTTC. It is translated as CAITDGLAGTYEQYF.

The V gene is TRBV12-3 or TRBV12-4, the J gene TRBJ1-2; the D gene is possibly TRBD1 (5 bases). This CDR3 is 13 amino acids long. With 6 bases removed from V and 4 bases from J, the gap between germline ends came to 12 bases. The CDR3 spells CASRTTGVYGYTF. The CDR3 DNA reads TGTGCCAGCAGGACCACAGGAGTCTATGGCTACACCTTC.

The rearrangement uses TRBV6-2 or TRBV6-3 and TRBJ1-5, with unresolved D. The germline V gene has CDR1 MNHEY and CDR2 SVGEGT. This CDR3 spans 15 amino acids. The V gene lost 2 bases and the J gene lost 5 bases, with 13 bases spanning the gap. CDR3 residues: CASSYHALYDQPQHF. The DNA for the CDR3 is TGTGCCAGCAGTTACCATGCCCTATACGATCAGCCCCAGCATTTT.